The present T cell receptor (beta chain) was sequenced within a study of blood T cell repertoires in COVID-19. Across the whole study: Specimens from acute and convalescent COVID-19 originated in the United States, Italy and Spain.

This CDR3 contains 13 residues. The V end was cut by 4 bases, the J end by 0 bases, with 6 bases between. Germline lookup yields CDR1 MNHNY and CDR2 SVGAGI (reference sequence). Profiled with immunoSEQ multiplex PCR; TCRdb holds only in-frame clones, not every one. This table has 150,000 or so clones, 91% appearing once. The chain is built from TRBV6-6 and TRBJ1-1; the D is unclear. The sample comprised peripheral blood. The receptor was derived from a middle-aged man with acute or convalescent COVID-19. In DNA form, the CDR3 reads TGTGCCAGCAGTTTGGGCATGAACACTGAAGCTTTCTTT. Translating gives CASSLGMNTEAFF.